Reported below is one TCR beta chain. Which antigen it targets is not known. The input lacks base qualities; no much larger clone sits a single base away. The cysteine opens and the phenylalanine closes a CDR3 of 15 amino acids. Only the CDR3 DNA is retained, 45 bases long and in frame from the first base. The data are from a study of graft-versus-host responses after intestinal transplantation (dated by TCRdb to 2020 to 2022). In terms of the full investigation: The transplants that recipients got were multivisceral, liver-intestinal, or isolated intestinal. To identify alloreactive clones, pre-transplant mixed lymphocyte reaction products were sequenced and then compared with unstimulated pre-transplant donor and recipient T cells. After intestinal transplantation, graft-versus-host and host-versus-graft alloreactive T cell clones in the graft, circulation and bone marrow were tracked using bulk TCR-beta CDR3 sequencing. Anti-thymocyte globulin induction was given to all recipients, followed by maintenance tacrolimus and steroids for approximately three years. Donor T cell macrochimerism was defined as a peak of at least 4% donor T cells among recipient peripheral blood mononuclear cells. Rather than being sequenced by the commercial service, samples from a few later patients were sequenced in-house on an Illumina MiSeq and processed with MiXCR. The cohort enrolled 24 intestinal transplant recipients, one of whom was a retransplant, and 3 patients without pretransplant specimens were excluded.

Study-level results and caveats: GvH clones turned up in recipient bone marrow, with some appearing earlier in ileal mucosa or blood, a pattern consistent with an intestinal mucosal origin. The relatively low number and heterogeneity of intestinal transplant patients limited the conclusions. Early after transplant, declines in HvG clones were associated with peak levels of circulating GvH clones. Patients with donor T cell macrochimerism had high GvH to HvG T cell clonal ratios in their allografts.

Library creation used the immunoSEQ multiplex PCR assay. Adaptive Biotechnologies carried out high-throughput TCR-beta CDR3 sequencing of genomic DNA for most patients. As for how the authors treated the data: TCR sequencing data were retrieved from Adaptive's ImmunoSEQ software for some 17 patients, whereas a few other patients were processed with MiXCR and VDJtools. Because the origin of CDR3 nucleotide sequences shared between donor and recipient could not be assigned, those sequences were removed. To be classed as alloreactive, a clone needed at least 2-fold expansion over unstimulated cells and a minimum CFSE-low frequency of 0.002% (template counts) or 0.001% (read counts). A clone was considered mappable if detected in the sequenced pre-transplant spleen, lymph node, or MLR CFSE-low populations of the donor or recipient. Cumulative frequency of alloreactive clones was calculated as a percentage of all sequences weighted by copy number. TCRdb's version of the immuneACCESS table is confined to in-frame rearrangements and falls short of the full clone set. An unresolved V gene accounts for under half of the shortfall where checked; the remainder is of unknown origin. The V and J calls and clone size come from that table; D and trimming were worked out from the DNA. The sample yields tens of thousands of clones; approximately 92% were counted once. 5.1% of the sample lies in the top ten.

Blood samples were collected up to 4 times in the first month after transplant and then at least monthly when available. The source was PBMCs, collected roughly 65 days after intestinal transplantation. The chain employs TRBV21-1 and TRBJ1-2; the DNA was not used to check the table's D call, TRBD1. TRBV21-1 is termed a pseudogene. This receptor was identified in a human patient who received an intestinal transplant, so some T cells may come from the graft donor. The CDR3 loop reads CASSKALWQNYGYTF. The bases are TGTGCCAGCAGCAAAGCGCTTTGGCAGAACTATGGCTACACCTTC.